The 24 T cell receptor beta chains below come from one sample, sequenced in a study of OX40 agonist ivuxolimab in advanced cancers. Some clones are missing from TCRdb's copy, which holds only in-frame ones; the method was immunoSEQ multiplex PCR. The sample lists around 80,000 clones, around 90% occurring once. Sequencing was performed on CD4+ or CD8+ T cells sorted from blood, taken in a trial of the OX40 agonist ivuxolimab. All receptors come from an adult with an advanced solid tumor such as melanoma, head and neck, liver or kidney cancer.

This chain connects TRBV28 to TRBJ1-4; 9 positions match TRBD1. Trimming at V came to 3 bases and at J to 8 bases, leaving 4 bases not matched to a gene. Germline values: CDR1 MDHEN, CDR2 SYDVKM. CDR3 length equals 14 residues. DNA for the CDR3: TGTGCCAGCAGTTTGGGGACAGGGTGGGAAAAACTGTTTTTT. Protein product: CASSLGTGWEKLFF.

This chain joins TRBV5-1 and TRBJ2-3; the match to TRBD2 covers 8 bases. Trimming took 4 bases from V and 5 from J; bases not matched to a gene: 12. The V gene's germline CDR1 is SGHRS and CDR2 YFSETQ. The CDR3 loop spans 16 amino acids. The CDR3 DNA reads TGCGCCAGCAGCCCTGGCCTGGGACTAGGGGGAGATACGCAGTATTTT. Translation gives CASSPGLGLGGDTQYF.

The V gene is TRBV5-1, the J gene TRBJ2-5; tentatively, D is TRBD1 or TRBD2 (5 bases each). Germline CDR1 and CDR2: SGHRS and YFSETQ. The CDR3 sequence is 14 residues long. V lost 7 bases and J 0 bases, leaving 13 bases between the germline ends. CDR3 bases: TGCGCCAGCTCTCATTGGGGGAACCAAGAGACCCAGTACTTC. The encoded protein is CASSHWGNQETQYF.

This clone was detected only once. V gene TRBV19 combines with J gene TRBJ2-5, with D possibly called TRBD1 or TRBD2 (6 bases each). The CDR3 sequence is 13 residues long. Germline loops: CDR1 LNHDA, CDR2 SQIVND (reference sequence). V shed 5 bases and J shed 5 bases, with 12 bases lying between them. CDR3 in amino acids: CASSSGGRETQYF. The CDR3 coding sequence is TGTGCCAGTAGTTCCGGGGGCCGGGAGACCCAGTACTTC.

The chain combines TRBV7-8 with TRBJ1-4, with TRBD1 matching over 7 bases. Germline loops: CDR1 SGHVS, CDR2 FQNEAQ. CDR3 length equals 15 residues. Germline trimming cut 1 base from V and 7 bases from J; bases unmatched to any gene: 6. CDR3 residues: CASSLDVRGPEKLFF. The CDR3 nucleotides are TGTGCCAGCAGCTTAGACGTGAGGGGGCCTGAAAAACTGTTTTTT.

The V gene is TRBV6-1, the J gene TRBJ1-5; D unclear. Germline CDR1 reads MNHNS; CDR2 reads SASEGT. With 1 base removed from V and 0 bases from J, the gap between germline ends came to 7 bases. The CDR3 has 15 residues. The CDR3 sequence: CASSEDSYSNQPQHF. Here the CDR3 DNA reads TGTGCCAGCAGTGAAGACAGCTATAGCAATCAGCCCCAGCATTTT.

The genes are TRBV10-3 and TRBJ2-1, with 14 bases identical to TRBD2. The CDR3 contains 17 residues. Germline lookup yields CDR1 ENHRY and CDR2 SYGVKD. Losses at the gene ends were 0 bases for V and 3 bases for J; bases not matched to a gene: 1. Here the CDR3 reads CAISESGLAGDYNEQFF. CDR3 coding DNA: TGTGCCATCAGTGAGTCGGGACTAGCGGGGGACTACAATGAGCAGTTCTTC.

The gene calls are TRBV9 and TRBJ2-5; D not resolved. The closer fit of TRBJ2-7 to the DNA end suggests the J call may be wrong. Germline V gene lookup returns CDR1 SGDLS and CDR2 YYNGEE. This CDR3 is built from 14 residues. The CDR3 spells CASSVAAATYEQYF. DNA for the CDR3: TGTGCCAGCAGCGTAGCTGCGGCTACCTACGAGCAGTACTTC.

This chain joins TRBV7-9 and TRBJ1-5; no reliable D call. This CDR3 is built from 14 residues. CDR1 is SEHNR and CDR2 is FQNEAQ in the germline V gene (reference sequence). V was trimmed by 1 base and J by 8 bases, leaving 12 bases between them. The CDR3 nucleotides are TGTGCCAGCAGCTTAGGGTCGGTAAAGGAGCCCCAGCATTTT. Translating it yields CASSLGSVKEPQHF.

The rearrangement links TRBV19 to TRBJ2-1; 9 positions agree with TRBD2. CDR1 is LNHDA, CDR2 SQIVND, per germline (reference sequence). The CDR3 loop spans 18 amino acids. Trimming took 4 bases from V and 0 from J; bases not matched to a gene: 10. The CDR3, as DNA: TGTGCCAGTAGTACCGCCTTTAGCGGGAGTGTCTCCTACAATGAGCAGTTCTTC. Translating it yields CASSTAFSGSVSYNEQFF.

The V gene is TRBV9, the J gene TRBJ2-3, with 10 positions matching TRBD2. Germline loops: CDR1 SGDLS, CDR2 YYNGEE. V dropped 3 bases and J dropped 4; count of bases not matched to a gene: 5. The CDR3 spans 15 residues. In DNA, the CDR3 is TGTGCCAGCAGCGAACTAGCGGGGTGGGCAGATACGCAGTATTTT. Protein product: CASSELAGWADTQYF. The full variable domain, its missing parts supplied by reference TRBV9 and TRBJ2-3, is DSGVTQTPKHLITATGQRVTLRCSPRSGDLSVYWYQQSLDQGLQFLIQYYNGEERAKGNILERFSAQQFPDLHSELNLSSLELGDSALYFCASSELAGWADTQYFGPGTRLTVL.

J is TRBJ2-5 and V is TRBV2, with a tentative D call TRBD1 (5 bases). The germline CDR1 and CDR2 sequences are SNHLY and FYNNEI. V was trimmed by 6 bases and J by 5 bases, leaving 19 bases between them. This CDR3 spans 15 amino acids. CDR3 bases: TGTGCCAGCAGCCCATGGCAGGGATCTTGGGAGACCCAGTACTTC. Translation: CASSPWQGSWETQYF.

The count of this clone is one. The V and J genes are TRBV6-4 and TRBJ2-7; D is unclear. In germline, CDR1 is MRHNA, CDR2 SNTAGT. This CDR3 region has 13 residues. Trimming cost V 5 bases and J 6 bases, with 14 bases left between them. The CDR3 coding sequence is TGTGCCAGCAGTCAGACCGACATTTCCGAGCAGTACTTC. Its translation: CASSQTDISEQYF.

The J gene is TRBJ2-2, the V gene TRBV6-1, with TRBD1 identical over 7 bases. Germline loops: CDR1 MNHNS, CDR2 SASEGT. The CDR3 has 15 residues. J was trimmed by 6 bases and V by 1 base; bases with no gene match: 5. CDR3 DNA: TGTGCCAGCAGTGAAGACAGGGGAAGCGCCGGGGAGCTGTTTTTT. Protein: CASSEDRGSAGELFF.

J is TRBJ2-7 and V is TRBV6-5; TRBD1 agrees at 11 bases. The CDR3 is made up of 14 amino acids. The germline V gene encodes CDR1 MNHEY and CDR2 SVGAGI. With V trimmed by 8 bases and J by 2 bases, 5 bases remained unmatched. CDR3: CASGDRGGPYEQYF. CDR3 nucleotide sequence: TGTGCCAGCGGGGACAGGGGGGGGCCCTACGAGCAGTACTTC.

This clone was seen a few times. The gene calls are TRBV6-1 and TRBJ1-5, with no clear D. The CDR3 sequence is 14 residues long. Germline CDR1 reads MNHNS; CDR2 reads SASEGT. Between the trimmed V and J ends, which lost 3 bases and 0 bases, there was a span of 6 bases. CDR3 coding DNA: TGTGCCAGCAGTGAGGGGATTAGCAATCAGCCCCAGCATTTT. Translation: CASSEGISNQPQHF.

This clone was seen only once. V and J are TRBV18 and TRBJ1-6, with 11 bases aligning to TRBD1. With V trimmed by 3 bases and J by 7 bases, 5 bases remained unmatched. CDR1 is KGHSH, CDR2 LQKENI, per germline. This CDR3 is built from 16 residues. The CDR3 here is CASSPIGQGANSPLHF. CDR3 bases: TGTGCCAGCTCACCCATCGGACAGGGGGCAAATTCACCCCTCCACTTT.

This clone has just one count. The chain links TRBV19 to TRBJ1-2; D is uncertain. Germline V gene lookup returns CDR1 LNHDA and CDR2 SQIVND (reference sequence). This CDR3 region has 13 residues. V gave up 3 bases and J gave up 2 bases, with 7 bases separating them. CDR3 loop: CASSMGENYGYTF. The CDR3 region has the DNA TGTGCCAGTAGTATGGGAGAGAACTATGGCTACACCTTC.

This clone was seen a single time. The chain has TRBV19 and TRBJ1-6, with 9 bases identical to TRBD1. Germline CDR1 is LNHDA and CDR2 is SQIVND (reference sequence). The CDR3 is 15 residues long. V gave up 5 bases and J gave up 7 bases; unmatched junction bases: 6. The CDR3 region is CASSPKGQGNSPLHF. The CDR3 region has the DNA TGTGCCAGTAGTCCCAAGGGACAGGGAAATTCACCCCTCCACTTT. The full variable domain, with the rest looked up from reference TRBV19 and TRBJ1-6, is DGGITQSPKYLFRKEGQNVTLSCEQNLNHDAMYWYRQDPGQGLRLIYYSQIVNDFQKGDIAEGYSVSREKKESFPLTVTSAQKNPTAFYLCASSPKGQGNSPLHFGNGTRLTVT.

The chain employs TRBV7-6 and TRBJ2-2, with D perhaps matching TRBD2 (5 bases). With 1 base removed from V and 4 bases from J, the gap between germline ends came to 10 bases. The germline V gene has CDR1 SGHVS and CDR2 FNYEAQ. The CDR3 is made up of 15 amino acids. CDR3 loop: CASSLDPGITGELFF. The CDR3 region has the DNA TGTGCCAGCAGCTTAGATCCGGGGATCACCGGGGAGCTGTTTTTT.

This sequence joins TRBV5-1 and TRBJ2-7; D not resolved. Per germline, CDR1 SGHRS and CDR2 YFSETQ. The V gene lost 0 bases and the J gene lost 4 bases, with 5 bases spanning the gap. This CDR3 is built from 12 residues. DNA for the CDR3: TGCGCCAGCAGCTTGGTGGGGTACGAGCAGTACTTC. Amino acids: CASSLVGYEQYF.

The chain combines TRBV5-8 with TRBJ2-5, with D perhaps TRBD1 or TRBD2 (5 bases each). The germline gives CDR1 SGHTS, CDR2 YDEGEE. Trimming stripped 3 bases from V and 5 bases from J, with 14 bases between. This CDR3 has 14 amino acids. The CDR3 nucleotides are TGTGCCAGCAGCTACCCGGTGGGGGACGAGACCCAGTACTTC. It translates to CASSYPVGDETQYF.

V and J are TRBV5-4 and TRBJ2-7; 8 bases line up with TRBD1. The CDR3 length is 15 residues. The germline V gene encodes CDR1 SGHNT and CDR2 YYREEE (reference sequence). Trimming took 3 bases from V and 7 from J; bases not matched to a gene: 12. The CDR3 loop is CASSWASGGLREQYF. CDR3 sequence (DNA): TGTGCCAGCAGCTGGGCGTCAGGGGGCCTACGAGAGCAGTACTTC.

The chain has TRBV7-2 and TRBJ1-6, with D unclear. The CDR3 contains 12 residues. V lost 5 bases and J lost 9, with 8 bases in between. Germline CDR1 SGHTA, CDR2 FQGNSA. The CDR3 is CASSQQRSPLHF. CDR3 nucleotides: TGTGCCAGCAGCCAACAGCGTTCACCCCTCCACTTT.